This TCR beta chain was profiled in a study of blood T cell repertoires in COVID-19. Whole-study context: COVID-19 samples, acute and convalescent, were from the United States, Italy and Spain. Nucleic acid was either cDNA or gDNA, and it came from T cells, B-cell-depleted T cells, or PBMCs.

V lost 7 bases and J lost 7; bases outside the gene matches: 8. CDR1 and CDR2 (germline): LNHDA, SQIVND (reference sequence). The CDR3 sequence is 15 residues long. Original handling: For nucleated cells, counts were estimated from reference gene primer amplification. Measured with immunoSEQ multiplex PCR; TCRdb has only the in-frame clones, and not every one. V and J calls and clone size are as listed in that table; D and trimming were resolved from the DNA. Among 110,000 or so clones listed, around 85% were seen once. The J gene is TRBJ1-6, the V gene TRBV19; 9 nucleotides align to TRBD1. The sequence was obtained from a human donor in a cohort sampled during active COVID-19. Sequencing input: peripheral blood. CDR3 nucleotide sequence: TGTGCCAGTACGAGGACAGGGGCTACGAATTCACCCCTCCACTTT. Encoded protein: CASTRTGATNSPLHF. Based on the CDR3 plus reference TRBV19 and TRBJ1-6, the full variable domain is DGGITQSPKYLFRKEGQNVTLSCEQNLNHDAMYWYRQDPGQGLRLIYYSQIVNDFQKGDIAEGYSVSREKKESFPLTVTSAQKNPTAFYLCASTRTGATNSPLHFGNGTRLTVT.